These 4 T cell receptor beta chains came from one sample sequenced in a study of beta chain features in type 1 diabetes. Reverse transcription of all isolated RNA meant that expressed TCRB transcripts were sequenced. The table came from immunoSEQ multiplex PCR; TCRdb's copy has only in-frame clones and leaves some out. The repertoire holds 620,000 or so clones, with about 14% as singletons. Sequences were obtained from naive CD4+ T cells from blood. The receptors originated from a man aged 18 to 35 in good health.

This clone appeared a few times. J is TRBJ2-2 and V is TRBV11-1, with 10 bases that match TRBD1. The CDR3 consists of 15 residues. In germline, CDR1 is SGHAT, CDR2 FQDESV (reference sequence). With 5 bases clipped from V and 5 bases from J, the junction kept 5 bases outside the gene matches. CDR3 in amino acids: CASSRQGAITGELFF. The CDR3 DNA reads TGTGCCAGCAGCCGACAGGGGGCAATTACCGGGGAGCTGTTTTTT.

V usage is TRBV7-8 and J usage is TRBJ1-5; tentative D call: TRBD1 (5 bases). V lost 5 bases, J lost 4 bases, and 21 bases lay in between. Germline V gene data show CDR1 as SGHVS and CDR2 as FQNEAQ. This CDR3 is 17 amino acids long. CDR3 in amino acids: CASSPTAAWGLNQPQHF. The DNA of the CDR3 is TGTGCCAGCAGCCCAACGGCTGCTTGGGGACTAAATCAGCCCCAGCATTTT.

The chain employs TRBV25-1 and TRBJ1-1, with 10 bases that match TRBD1. With V trimmed by 4 bases and J by 3 bases, 5 bases remained unmatched. Germline-derived CDR1 and CDR2 are MGHDK and SYGVNS. This CDR3 has 15 residues. The chain's CDR3 is CASSGPDRGYTEAFF. As DNA, the CDR3 is TGTGCCAGCAGTGGCCCGGACAGGGGGTACACTGAAGCTTTCTTT.

This chain links TRBV9 with TRBJ1-1; D is possibly TRBD1 (6 bases). The V gene lost 3 bases and the J gene lost 0 bases, with 12 bases spanning the gap. CDR1 is SGDLS and CDR2 is YYNGEE in the germline V gene. This CDR3 is 15 amino acids long. The CDR3 nucleotides read TGTGCCAGCAGCGCTTCGGGACAAATGAACACTGAAGCTTTCTTT. Translating gives CASSASGQMNTEAFF.